These 24 T cell receptor beta chains share one sample of origin, sequenced in a study of blood T cell repertoires in COVID-19. Using immunoSEQ multiplex PCR, the repertoire was profiled, and TCRdb retains in-frame clones only, with some absent. The table records some 62,000 clones, about 82% of them present only once. Sequenced sample: PBMCs or T cells enriched from blood (not recorded which). All receptors derive from a woman aged 35 to 49 with acute COVID-19.

The genes are TRBV5-4 and TRBJ1-2; the match to TRBD1 covers 8 bases. V lost 0 bases, J lost 3 bases, and 7 bases stayed unmatched. Germline assignment: CDR1 SGHNT and CDR2 YYREEE (reference sequence). This CDR3 spans 16 amino acids. The CDR3 reads CASSLGQGPLDYGYTF. CDR3 sequence (DNA): TGTGCCAGCAGCTTGGGACAGGGGCCCCTAGACTATGGCTACACCTTC.

The chain carries TRBV6-5 and TRBJ1-5; 10 bases agree with TRBD1. Germline assignment: CDR1 MNHEY and CDR2 SVGAGI. Germline trimming cut 3 bases from V and 6 bases from J; bases unmatched to any gene: 8. The CDR3 length is 16 residues. DNA of the CDR3: TGTGCCAGCAGTTATGACAGGGGGCCGTATAGTCAGCCCCAGCATTTT. Residues: CASSYDRGPYSQPQHF.

The chain joins TRBV7-9 to TRBJ1-5; D unclear. Germline assignment: CDR1 SEHNR and CDR2 FQNEAQ (reference sequence). V was clipped by 8 bases and J by 0 bases, with 14 bases between them. CDR3 length: 15 amino acids. The chain's CDR3 is CASGVGDYSNQPQHF. DNA of the CDR3: TGTGCCAGCGGCGTGGGTGACTATAGCAATCAGCCCCAGCATTTT.

The genes are TRBV7-2 and TRBJ1-6, with no clear D. V lost 0 bases, J lost 10 bases, and 13 bases lay in between. Per the germline V gene, CDR1 is SGHTA and CDR2 is FQGNSA. There are 15 residues in the CDR3. The CDR3 coding sequence is TGTGCCAGCAGCTTAGCGATAGGAGAAGGATCACCCCTCCACTTT. Translating gives CASSLAIGEGSPLHF. Full variable domain (rest looked up from reference TRBV7-2 and TRBJ1-6): GAGVSQSPSNKVTEKGKDVELRCDPISGHTALYWYRQSLGQGLEFLIYFQGNSAPDKSGLPSDRFSAERTGGSVSTLTIQRTQQEDSAVYLCASSLAIGEGSPLHFGNGTRLTVT.

The V call is TRBV3-1 (or the pseudogene TRBV3-2), the J call TRBJ2-3, with 8 bases matching TRBD1. Unmatched junction bases numbered 12, after V lost 6 bases and J lost 1 base. The germline CDR1 and CDR2 sequences are LGHDT and YNNKEL (reference sequence). The CDR3 length is 17 residues. The CDR3 here is CASSIPETGVGTDTQYF. The CDR3 DNA is TGTGCCAGCAGTATACCAGAGACAGGGGTCGGCACAGATACGCAGTATTTT.

The rearrangement links TRBV28 to TRBJ1-4; no clear D. This CDR3 spans 16 amino acids. CDR1 and CDR2 (germline): MDHEN, SYDVKM. The germline V and J ends were trimmed by 7 bases and 0 bases, with 15 bases remaining between them. CDR3 sequence (DNA): TGTGCCAGCACCCCACCCAGGCAGCCAACTAATGAAAAACTGTTTTTT. It encodes CASTPPRQPTNEKLFF.

This chain links TRBV6-5 with TRBJ2-7, with D perhaps matching TRBD2 (7 bases). In germline, CDR1 is MNHEY, CDR2 SVGAGI. This CDR3 has 15 residues. Trimming left V 0 bases short and J 4 bases short, with 13 bases between. Here the CDR3 DNA reads TGTGCCAGCAGTTACTCGTCCGGGGGGCAGTACGAGCAGTACGTC. Protein product: CASSYSSGGQYEQYV.

The chain uses TRBV7-3 and TRBJ2-3; 7 nucleotides line up with TRBD2. This CDR3 has 15 residues. CDR1 and CDR2 from the germline V gene are SGHTA and FQGTGA. Trimming removed 5 bases from V and 3 bases from J; junction bases left unmatched: 8. The CDR3 DNA is TGTGCCAGCAGCAACGCGGGAGTGGGTACAGATACGCAGTATTTT. Amino acid sequence: CASSNAGVGTDTQYF.

The gene calls are TRBV4-1 and TRBJ2-6; D perhaps matches TRBD1 (6 bases). This CDR3 contains 15 residues. With 4 bases removed from V and 0 bases from J, the gap between germline ends came to 7 bases. Germline assignment: CDR1 MGHRA and CDR2 YSYEKL. The DNA for the CDR3 is TGCGCCAGCAGCCTACAGGGCTCTGGGGCCAACGTCCTGACTTTC. This sequence encodes CASSLQGSGANVLTF.

The chain uses TRBV25-1 and TRBJ1-5, with D uncertain. Germline assignment: CDR1 MGHDK and CDR2 SYGVNS. V was trimmed by 4 bases and J by 1 base, leaving 14 bases between them. The CDR3 loop spans 16 amino acids. The CDR3 DNA reads TGTGCCAGCAGTGGGCGGAAGGAGGACAGCAATCAGCCCCAGCATTTT. Amino acid sequence: CASSGRKEDSNQPQHF. Combining the CDR3 with reference TRBV25-1 and TRBJ1-5 gives the whole variable domain EADIYQTPRYLVIGTGKKITLECSQTMGHDKMYWYQQDPGMELHLIHYSYGVNSTEKGDLSSESTVSRIRTEHFPLTLESARPSHTSQYLCASSGRKEDSNQPQHFGDGTRLSIL.

The chain combines TRBV11-3 with TRBJ2-1; 8 bases fit TRBD1. The V and J ends lost 5 bases and 1 base, in that order; junction bases with no gene match: 4. CDR3 length: 15 amino acids. Germline V lookup: CDR1 SGHNT, CDR2 YENEEA. The CDR3 sequence: CASSADRGSYNEQFF. The CDR3 DNA is TGTGCCAGCAGCGCTGACAGGGGTTCCTACAATGAGCAGTTCTTC.

The chain links TRBV20-1 to TRBJ2-5; D unclear. The germline V and J ends were trimmed by 2 bases and 5 bases, with 6 bases remaining between them. CDR1 and CDR2 from the germline V gene are DFQATT and SNEGSKA (reference sequence). The CDR3 consists of 11 residues. The chain's CDR3 is CSARRVETQYF. CDR3 DNA: TGCAGTGCTAGACGTGTGGAGACCCAGTACTTC.

This chain joins TRBV11-2 and TRBJ2-5, with TRBD2 as a possible D gene (6 bases). Germline-derived CDR1 and CDR2 are SGHAT and FQNNGV. Trimming left V 3 bases short and J 2 bases short, with 19 bases between. CDR3 length: 17 amino acids. CDR3 DNA: TGTGCCAGCAGCTTTCATCGGCGGGGCCGCCGGCAAGAGACCCAGTACTTC. Protein product: CASSFHRRGRRQETQYF.

The genes are TRBV12-3 or TRBV12-4 and TRBJ2-7; TRBD2 is a possible D gene (6 bases). V was pared by 6 bases and J by 1 base, with 7 bases between. The CDR3 runs to 12 residues. The CDR3 DNA sequence: TGTGCCAGCAGGCGGGGTTCCTACGAGCAGTACTTC. This translates into CASRRGSYEQYF.

This clone showed up just a few times. The V gene is TRBV5-1, the J gene TRBJ2-7, with 9 positions matching TRBD1. This CDR3 comprises 15 residues. Germline lookup yields CDR1 SGHRS and CDR2 YFSETQ. The V gene end was trimmed by 5 bases and the J gene end by 3 bases; junction bases not matched to a gene: 9. In DNA, the CDR3 is TGCGCCAGCAGTTTTACAGGGGGCGATTTCTACGAGCAGTACTTC. The encoded protein is CASSFTGGDFYEQYF.

This clone is a singleton in its sample. The chain employs TRBV5-1 and TRBJ1-5, with D uncertain. Germline loops: CDR1 SGHRS, CDR2 YFSETQ. V lost 0 bases, J lost 6 bases, and 13 bases lay in between. The CDR3 sequence is 15 residues long. The chain's CDR3 is CASSLGPESGQPQHF. CDR3 DNA sequence: TGCGCCAGCAGCTTGGGGCCTGAGAGCGGTCAGCCCCAGCATTTT.

This rearrangement joins TRBV28 to TRBJ2-7; no clear D gene. Looked up from germline, CDR1 is MDHEN and CDR2 is SYDVKM. Deletions cut 4 bases from V and 3 bases from J, with 13 bases between. The CDR3 runs 14 residues. The CDR3 sequence is CASSSQSLYYEQYF. Written as DNA, the CDR3 is TGTGCCAGCAGTTCGCAGTCCCTGTACTACGAGCAGTACTTC.

The rearrangement uses TRBV7-8 and TRBJ2-2, with D maybe TRBD2 (6 bases). The CDR3 covers 14 residues. V dropped 1 base and J dropped 4 bases, with 7 bases sitting between them. The V gene's germline CDR1 is SGHVS and CDR2 FQNEAQ. As DNA, the CDR3 is TGTGCCAGCAGCTTAGTACTAGCCACCGGGGAGCTGTTTTTT. Residues: CASSLVLATGELFF. The complete variable domain, with remaining parts taken from reference TRBV7-8 and TRBJ2-2, reads GAGVSQSPRYKVAKRGQDVALRCDPISGHVSLFWYQQALGQGPEFLTYFQNEAQLDKSGLPSDRFFAERPEGSVSTLKIQRTQQEDSAVYLCASSLVLATGELFFGEGSRLTVL.

This chain links TRBV15 with TRBJ2-1, with 10 bases identical to TRBD2. Germline loops: CDR1 LNHNV, CDR2 YYDKDF (reference sequence). V shed 3 bases and J 0 bases; nucleotides not matched to a gene: 8. This CDR3 region has 18 residues. The CDR3 spells CATSSIPGTSDSYNEQFF. Written as DNA, the CDR3 is TGTGCCACCAGCAGTATCCCCGGGACTAGCGACTCCTACAATGAGCAGTTCTTC. Looking up the rest from reference TRBV15 and TRBJ2-1 gives the full variable domain: DAMVIQNPRYQVTQFGKPVTLSCSQTLNHNVMYWYQQKSSQAPKLLFHYYDKDFNNEADTPDNFQSRRPNTSFCFLDIRSPGLGDTAMYLCATSSIPGTSDSYNEQFFGPGTRLTVL.

V usage is TRBV4-1 and J usage is TRBJ1-5; D is ambiguous. The CDR3 loop spans 16 amino acids. Per germline, CDR1 MGHRA and CDR2 YSYEKL. Trimming removed 4 bases from V and 0 bases from J, with 13 bases in between. This CDR3 reads CASSLISAGSNQPQHF. The DNA for the CDR3 is TGCGCCAGCAGCCTCATATCTGCGGGTAGCAATCAGCCCCAGCATTTT.

There are a few counts of this clone. The chain recombines TRBV18 with TRBJ1-2; possibly TRBD1 for D (6 bases). Germline lookup yields CDR1 KGHSH and CDR2 LQKENI. Between the trimmed V and J ends, which lost 0 bases and 11 bases, there was a span of 16 bases. This CDR3 comprises 14 residues. In DNA form, the CDR3 reads TGTGCCAGCTCACCACCACAGGGCCTCGGGGGGTACACCTTC. It translates to CASSPPQGLGGYTF. The whole variable domain, filled in from reference TRBV18 and TRBJ1-2, reads NAGVMQNPRHLVRRRGQEARLRCSPMKGHSHVYWYRQLPEEGLKFMVYLQKENIIDESGMPKERFSAEFPKEGPSILRIQQVVRGDSAAYFCASSPPQGLGGYTFGSGTRLTVV.

The V gene is TRBV2, the J gene TRBJ2-3; D not resolved. This CDR3 comprises 15 residues. The germline V gene has CDR1 SNHLY and CDR2 FYNNEI. V was pared by 1 base and J by 6 bases, with 14 bases between. CDR3: CASSEVVGPRDTQYF. The CDR3 DNA is TGTGCCAGCAGTGAAGTGGTCGGCCCGAGGGATACGCAGTATTTT.

The rearrangement uses TRBV10-1 and TRBJ1-4; D gene ambiguous. The V gene lost 4 bases and the J gene lost 1 base, with 7 bases spanning the gap. Looked up from germline, CDR1 is WNHNN and CDR2 is SYGVQD (reference sequence). The CDR3 consists of 14 residues. CDR3 nucleotide sequence: TGCGCCAGCAGTGCGAGAGGAACTAATGAAAAACTGTTTTTT. As protein: CASSARGTNEKLFF.

This clone was observed many times. The chain carries TRBV11-2 and TRBJ2-2; D is uncertain. Germline values: CDR1 SGHAT, CDR2 FQNNGV. The ends were cut back, 5 bases at V and 4 bases at J, with 14 bases in the middle. The CDR3 runs 15 residues. Here the CDR3 DNA reads TGTGCCAGCAGCCCGCAGGCGTCCGCCACCGGGGAGCTGTTTTTT. Translated: CASSPQASATGELFF.